Listed here is a single TCR beta chain. This specimen comes from a study of control samples from healthy donors and cancer patients. Data came from immunoSEQ multiplex PCR; TCRdb stores just in-frame clones and leaves some out. This table holds about 110,000 clones, less than 95% found once. The CDR3 loop spans 15 amino acids. Trimming cost V 7 bases and J 4 bases, with 19 bases left between them. Germline CDR1 and CDR2: ENHRY and SYGVKD. The gene calls are TRBV10-3 and TRBJ1-1; TRBD1 might be the D (5 bases). This clonotype was obtained from a human donor in good health. The donor label of this sample is uncertain. Input material: blood. In DNA, the CDR3 is TGTGCCATCACCGACCATGGGGGTAGGGGCACTGAAGCTTTCTTT. Amino acids: CAITDHGGRGTEAFF.